This T cell receptor (beta chain) comes out of a study of blood T cell repertoires in COVID-19. Study-level background: Sites in the United States, Italy and Spain provided acute and convalescent COVID-19 samples. Nucleic acid was either cDNA or gDNA, and it came from T cells, B-cell-depleted T cells, or PBMCs.

This clone turned up a few times. Clones were sequenced by immunoSEQ multiplex PCR, and TCRdb holds only the in-frame ones, with some missing. The table records over 150,000 clones, approximately 82% of them present only once. The V and J ends lost 5 bases and 0 bases, in that order; junction bases with no gene match: 9. The CDR3 consists of 17 residues. Germline CDR1 is SGHVS and CDR2 is FQNEAQ. Sequencing was done on a sample of peripheral blood. This chain joins TRBV7-8 and TRBJ2-2; 7 nucleotides line up with TRBD2. The clonotype was recovered from a human donor in a cohort sampled during active COVID-19. The CDR3 coding sequence is TGTGCCAGCAGCAGTGTTTTAGCGGGCGCGAACACCGGGGAGCTGTTTTTT. It yields the protein CASSSVLAGANTGELFF.